Shown below are 31 T cell receptor beta chains from a single sample sequenced in a study of PD-1 blockade in classical Hodgkin lymphoma. Libraries were prepared by immunoSEQ multiplex PCR; TCRdb keeps only in-frame clonotypes and omits some of them. Among tens of thousands of clones, approximately 91% were seen once, and the ten largest hold 20% to 25%. Every single patient, without exception, relapsed after autologous stem cell transplantation, and brentuximab vedotin exposure varied. This specimen was peripheral blood mononuclear cells (PBMCs), taken at baseline. The receptors were gathered from a human donor with classical Hodgkin lymphoma.

The chain couples TRBV6-6 to TRBJ1-2; 10 nucleotides align to TRBD1. Germline-derived CDR1 and CDR2 are MNHNY and SVGAGI (reference sequence). CDR3 length: 15 amino acids. The trim removed 6 bases at V and 4 bases at J, leaving 8 bases unmatched. The CDR3 DNA follows: TGTGCCAGCAGCCGTGGACAGGGGGGATTCTATGGCTACACCTTC. Its protein product is CASSRGQGGFYGYTF.

The V call is TRBV5-1, the J call TRBJ1-2; 7 nucleotides line up with TRBD1. With 1 base clipped from V and 2 bases from J, the junction kept 2 bases outside the gene matches. Germline assignment: CDR1 SGHRS and CDR2 YFSETQ. The CDR3 is made up of 14 amino acids. For the CDR3, the DNA is TGCGCCAGCAGCTTGACGACAGGGAACTATGGCTACACCTTC. Translating gives CASSLTTGNYGYTF. Together with reference TRBV5-1 and TRBJ1-2, the CDR3 gives the full variable domain: KAGVTQTPRYLIKTRGQQVTLSCSPISGHRSVSWYQQTPGQGLQFLFEYFSETQRNKGNFPGRFSGRQFSNSRSEMNVSTLELGDSALYLCASSLTTGNYGYTFGSGTRLTVV.

The CDR3 sequence is CASSSRPTGTEAFF. The CDR3 DNA sequence: TGTGCCAGCAGCTCCCGCCCCACGGGCACTGAAGCTTTCTTT. The V and J genes are TRBV11-1 and TRBJ1-1; D unresolved. The germline V gene encodes CDR1 SGHAT and CDR2 FQDESV (reference sequence). This CDR3 has 14 residues. V was shortened by 4 bases and J by 4 bases, with 13 bases between the two germline ends.

The V and J genes are TRBV6-5 and TRBJ2-3; D not certain. Between the trimmed V and J ends, which lost 6 bases and 8 bases, there was a span of 15 bases. The germline CDR1 and CDR2 sequences are MNHEY and SVGAGI. The CDR3 totals 13 residues. CDR3 nucleotides: TGTGCCAGCAGCCGACTCCAACCAAGTACGCAGTATTTT. It specifies CASSRLQPSTQYF.

The rearrangement joins TRBV5-1 to TRBJ2-2; D unresolved. The V end lost 7 bases, the J end lost 5 bases, and 12 bases lay between the germline ends. The CDR3 is 13 amino acids. CDR1 is SGHRS and CDR2 is YFSETQ in the germline V gene. CDR3 in DNA: TGCGCCAGCCCGAGAGAAGGGACCGGGGAGCTGTTTTTT. Protein sequence: CASPREGTGELFF.

The genes are TRBV30 and TRBJ2-1; 13 positions match TRBD2. J lost 5 bases, V lost 4 bases, and 5 bases had no gene match. This CDR3 has 15 residues. CDR1 GTSNPN and CDR2 SVGIG come from the germline V gene (reference sequence). This chain's CDR3 is CAWNPGTSGDNEQFF. CDR3 DNA sequence: TGTGCCTGGAACCCCGGGACTAGCGGGGACAATGAGCAGTTCTTC.

This rearrangement joins TRBV19 to TRBJ2-7; possible D gene TRBD2, 6 bases. The ends were cut back, 5 bases at V and 3 bases at J, with 11 bases in the middle. The CDR3 has 13 residues. From germline, CDR1 is LNHDA and CDR2 SQIVND (reference sequence). CDR3 sequence reads: CASSVRENYEQYF. In DNA, the CDR3 is TGTGCCAGTAGTGTTCGGGAGAACTACGAGCAGTACTTC.

J is TRBJ1-1 and V is TRBV10-1; D uncertain. Germline V lookup: CDR1 WNHNN, CDR2 SYGVQD (reference sequence). The CDR3 extends over 13 amino acids. V was pared by 9 bases and J by 6 bases, with 17 bases between. This CDR3 is CARVSREAPEAFF. CDR3 DNA: TGCGCCAGAGTCTCTCGCGAAGCGCCTGAAGCTTTCTTT.

The chain has TRBV9 and TRBJ1-2, with D perhaps TRBD1 (6 bases). Deletions cut 0 bases from V and 8 bases from J, with 8 bases between. The CDR3 is made up of 12 amino acids. CDR1 SGDLS and CDR2 YYNGEE come from the germline V gene. This chain's CDR3 is CASSVDQGGYTF. The CDR3 DNA follows: TGTGCCAGCAGCGTAGACCAGGGGGGCTACACCTTC.

This CDR3 reads CASSHEGAGDTEAFF. CDR3 nucleotides: TGTGCCAGCAGCCATGAGGGGGCTGGAGACACTGAAGCTTTCTTT. The chain is built from TRBV7-2 and TRBJ1-1, with TRBD1 matching over 7 bases. The CDR3 covers 15 residues. Trimming removed 5 bases from V and 3 bases from J; junction bases left unmatched: 9. From germline, CDR1 is SGHTA and CDR2 FQGNSA.

The chain couples TRBV12-5 to TRBJ2-1; D is unclear. The germline V and J ends were trimmed by 0 bases and 0 bases, with 12 bases remaining between them. This CDR3 has 17 amino acids. CDR1 is LGHNT, CDR2 FRNRAP, per germline. CDR3 bases: TGTGCTAGTGGTTTGGTACTGCCATCAAGCTCCTACAATGAGCAGTTCTTC. It specifies CASGLVLPSSSYNEQFF. The complete variable domain, with remaining parts taken from reference TRBV12-5 and TRBJ2-1, reads DARVTQTPRHKVTEMGQEVTMRCQPILGHNTVFWYRQTMMQGLELLAYFRNRAPLDDSGMPKDRFSAEMPDATLATLKIQPSEPRDSAVYFCASGLVLPSSSYNEQFFGPGTRLTVL.

The V call is TRBV25-1, the J call TRBJ2-2; the D gene is possibly TRBD1 (5 bases). V lost 2 bases and J 1 base, leaving 5 bases between the germline ends. CDR3 length: 14 residues. Germline CDR1 and CDR2: MGHDK and SYGVNS. CDR3 in DNA: TGTGCCAGCAGTGAAACAGGGAACACCGGGGAGCTGTTTTTT. This sequence encodes CASSETGNTGELFF.

The V and J genes are TRBV5-8 and TRBJ2-7, with 11 bases aligning to TRBD2. Trimming at V came to 5 bases and at J to 3 bases, leaving 7 bases not matched to a gene. From germline, CDR1 is SGHTS and CDR2 YDEGEE. This CDR3 comprises 15 residues. The CDR3 DNA sequence: TGTGCCAGCAGACCGGGACTAGCGGATCACTACGAGCAGTACTTC. Translation: CASRPGLADHYEQYF.

This chain connects TRBV14 to TRBJ2-1; D might be TRBD1 or TRBD2, each matching 5 bases. V lost 4 bases to trimming and J lost 8 bases, with 15 bases between them. This CDR3 is 14 amino acids long. Germline V lookup: CDR1 SGHDN, CDR2 FVKESK. The CDR3 coding sequence is TGTGCCAGCAGCCCCGGGGCTAAGACCCATGAGCAGTTCTTC. Protein sequence: CASSPGAKTHEQFF.

This clone was seen only once. The chain joins TRBV9 to TRBJ2-3, with D maybe TRBD2 (5 bases). Germline V gene lookup returns CDR1 SGDLS and CDR2 YYNGEE. Trimming left V 3 bases short and J 0 bases short, with 11 bases between. This CDR3 spans 15 amino acids. The CDR3 coding sequence is TGTGCCAGCAGCGGAGGACGGACTAGCACAGATACGCAGTATTTT. Translating gives CASSGGRTSTDTQYF.

This chain joins TRBV5-4 and TRBJ1-4; 7 bases agree with TRBD1. Trimming at V came to 7 bases and at J to 5 bases, leaving 5 bases not matched to a gene. This CDR3 is built from 13 residues. Germline CDR1 and CDR2: SGHNT and YYREEE (reference sequence). CDR3 DNA: TGTGCCAGCCAGGACAGGACCAATGAAAAACTGTTTTTT. This translates into CASQDRTNEKLFF.

V and J are TRBV6-1 and TRBJ2-7; 9 nucleotides match TRBD2. The germline gives CDR1 MNHNS, CDR2 SASEGT. V lost 6 bases, J lost 0 bases, and 6 bases stayed unmatched. The CDR3 runs 15 residues. In DNA form, the CDR3 reads TGTGCCAGCAGCCTTAGCGGGGGAAGCTCCTACGAGCAGTACTTC. Its translation is CASSLSGGSSYEQYF.

This clone showed up just once. The V call is TRBV19, the J call TRBJ2-7, with 10 bases aligning to TRBD1. Germline values: CDR1 LNHDA, CDR2 SQIVND (reference sequence). Trimming at V came to 2 bases and at J to 5 bases, leaving 9 bases not matched to a gene. There are 16 residues in the CDR3. The CDR3 DNA sequence: TGTGCCAGTAGTATATCGACCGGGACAGGGGTAAACGAGCAGTACTTC. Its translation is CASSISTGTGVNEQYF.

This clone was counted only a few times. J is TRBJ1-4 and V is TRBV10-2; D is possibly TRBD1 (5 bases). Deletions cut 6 bases from V and 5 bases from J, with 16 bases between. The CDR3 has 15 amino acids. The germline CDR1 and CDR2 sequences are WSHSY and SAAADI. The CDR3, as DNA: TGCGCCAGCAGCCCCGGGGCAGGGCAGAATGAAAAACTGTTTTTT. Encoded protein: CASSPGAGQNEKLFF.

The chain is built from TRBV21-1 and TRBJ1-2. TRBV21-1 is deemed a pseudogene. The CDR3 totals 15 residues. The CDR3 nucleotides read TGTGCCAGCAGCCGCGAGGGGTTTTATAACTATGGCTACACCTTC. Protein sequence: CASSREGFYNYGYTF.

The chain recombines TRBV7-9 with TRBJ2-5, with TRBD2 matching over 8 bases. The germline V gene encodes CDR1 SEHNR and CDR2 FQNEAQ (reference sequence). The V segment lost 1 base and the J segment 9 bases; nucleotides outside the gene matches: 7. The CDR3 is 14 residues long. In DNA form, the CDR3 reads TGTGCCAGCAGCTTAGGCGGTAGCGGGAAGGCCCAGTACTTC. This translates into CASSLGGSGKAQYF.

This clone was seen just once. The rearrangement links TRBV1 to TRBJ2-2; whether TRBD2, the table's D call, matches the DNA was not checked. TRBV1 constitutes a pseudogene. The CDR3 spans 23 residues. The CDR3 nucleotides are TGCACCAGCAGCCAAGAACCTCCGGGCTGCCCCGGCGGGACGGGACGTAGCACCGGGGAGCTGTTTTTT. It encodes CTSSQEPPGCPGGTGRSTGELFF.

This clone was counted a single time. The J gene is TRBJ1-1, the V gene TRBV28, with D perhaps matching TRBD1 (5 bases). This CDR3 has 16 amino acids. Germline CDR1 and CDR2: MDHEN and SYDVKM. With 2 bases removed from V and 4 bases from J, the gap between germline ends came to 17 bases. Here the CDR3 DNA reads TGTGCCAGCAGTTTAAGGTTGTCAGGGAGCGGCACTGAAGCTTTCTTT. Translation gives CASSLRLSGSGTEAFF.

The chain joins TRBV29-1 to TRBJ1-1; unclear D gene. This CDR3 has 14 residues. The V and J ends lost 2 bases and 4 bases respectively, with 14 bases between them. Germline lookup yields CDR1 SQVTM and CDR2 ANQGSEA. The CDR3 region is CSVELYARVTEAFF. As DNA, the CDR3 is TGCAGCGTTGAACTTTACGCGAGGGTCACTGAAGCTTTCTTT.

V is TRBV5-6 and J is TRBJ2-3; TRBD2 aligns across 8 bases. The V gene end was trimmed by 4 bases and the J gene end by 3 bases; junction bases not matched to a gene: 7. Germline lookup yields CDR1 SGHDT and CDR2 YYEEEE. The CDR3 runs to 15 residues. Written as DNA, the CDR3 is TGTGCCAGCAGCCCCCGCGGGACTAGGACAGATACGCAGTATTTT. It yields the protein CASSPRGTRTDTQYF. Full variable domain (missing parts from reference TRBV5-6 and TRBJ2-3): DAGVTQSPTHLIKTRGQQVTLRCSPKSGHDTVSWYQQALGQGPQFIFQYYEEEERQRGNFPDRFSGHQFPNYSSELNVNALLLGDSALYLCASSPRGTRTDTQYFGPGTRLTVL.

The chain is built from TRBV19 and TRBJ1-5, with a weak D call TRBD1 (5 bases). Trimming cost V 3 bases and J 5 bases, with 11 bases left between them. This CDR3 comprises 14 residues. The germline V gene has CDR1 LNHDA and CDR2 SQIVND (reference sequence). CDR3 bases: TGTGCCAGTAGTATTTCCAGGGACTATCAGCCCCAGCATTTT. It specifies CASSISRDYQPQHF.

The table lists this clone with a few counts. The V gene is TRBV28, the J gene TRBJ1-5; the D is unclear. The CDR3 totals 13 residues. From germline, CDR1 is MDHEN and CDR2 SYDVKM. V gave up 8 bases and J gave up 0 bases, with 8 bases separating them. The CDR3 protein is CASQLYSNQPQHF. In DNA form, the CDR3 reads TGTGCCAGCCAGCTTTATAGCAATCAGCCCCAGCATTTT.

This chain links TRBV5-6 with TRBJ2-3; a weak D match, TRBD2 (5 bases). The V and J ends lost 1 base and 3 bases respectively, with 12 bases between them. The germline V gene encodes CDR1 SGHDT and CDR2 YYEEEE. The CDR3 sequence is 15 residues long. In nucleotides, the CDR3 is TGTGCCAGCAGCTTGTGGACTTATGGGACAGATACGCAGTATTTT. Translating gives CASSLWTYGTDTQYF.

The genes are TRBV6-1 and TRBJ2-7; D gene unclear. Germline CDR1 and CDR2: MNHNS and SASEGT. The CDR3 spans 12 residues. Trimming left V 6 bases short and J 6 bases short, with 12 bases between. The CDR3 coding sequence is TGTGCCAGCAGCGCTAGGATGGGCGAGCAGTACTTC. Translating gives CASSARMGEQYF.

V usage is TRBV11-2 and J usage is TRBJ2-5, with 7 bases that match TRBD2. This CDR3 comprises 15 residues. Germline trimming cut 5 bases from V and 3 bases from J; bases unmatched to any gene: 9. Looked up from germline, CDR1 is SGHAT and CDR2 is FQNNGV. The CDR3 loop is CASSLYGSGEETQYF. The CDR3 DNA reads TGTGCCAGCAGCCTCTATGGGAGCGGGGAAGAGACCCAGTACTTC.

The chain combines TRBV4-1 with TRBJ2-7, with TRBD2 matching over 15 bases. The V gene end was trimmed by 3 bases and the J gene end by 1 base; junction bases not matched to a gene: 10. CDR3 size: 19 residues. CDR1 and CDR2 (germline): MGHRA, YSYEKL. The DNA of the CDR3 is TGCGCCAGCAGCCATCTAGGGACTAGCGGGAGGTTTACGTCCTACGAGCAGTACTTC. Its protein product is CASSHLGTSGRFTSYEQYF.